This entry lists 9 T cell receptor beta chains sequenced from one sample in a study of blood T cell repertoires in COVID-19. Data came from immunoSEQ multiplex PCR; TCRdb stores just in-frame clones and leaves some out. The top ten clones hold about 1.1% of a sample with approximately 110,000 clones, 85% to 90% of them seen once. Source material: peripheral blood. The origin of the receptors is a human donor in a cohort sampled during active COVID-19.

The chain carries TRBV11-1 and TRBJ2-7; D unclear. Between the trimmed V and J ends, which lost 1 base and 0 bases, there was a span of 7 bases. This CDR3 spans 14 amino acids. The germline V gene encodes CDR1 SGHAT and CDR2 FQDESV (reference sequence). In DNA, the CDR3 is TGTGCCAGCAGCTTAGGACTTAGCTCCTACGAGCAGTACTTC. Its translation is CASSLGLSSYEQYF.

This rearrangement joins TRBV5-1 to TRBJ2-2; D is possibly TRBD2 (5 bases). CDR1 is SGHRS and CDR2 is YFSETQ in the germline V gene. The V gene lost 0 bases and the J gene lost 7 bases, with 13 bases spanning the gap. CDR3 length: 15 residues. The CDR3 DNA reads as TGCGCCAGCAGCTTGGTCCCGGGAACAATCGGGGAGCTGTTTTTT. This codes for CASSLVPGTIGELFF.

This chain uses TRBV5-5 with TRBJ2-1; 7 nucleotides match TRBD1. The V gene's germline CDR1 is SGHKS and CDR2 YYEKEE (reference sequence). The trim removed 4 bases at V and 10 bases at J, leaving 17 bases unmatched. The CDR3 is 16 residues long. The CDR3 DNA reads TGTGCCAGCAGCCCATTCCCCGACAGGGACGTTAAGGAGCAGTTCTTC. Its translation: CASSPFPDRDVKEQFF. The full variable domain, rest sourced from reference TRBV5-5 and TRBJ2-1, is DAGVTQSPTHLIKTRGQQVTLRCSPISGHKSVSWYQQVLGQGPQFIFQYYEKEERGRGNFPDRFSARQFPNYSSELNVNALLLGDSALYLCASSPFPDRDVKEQFFGPGTRLTVL.

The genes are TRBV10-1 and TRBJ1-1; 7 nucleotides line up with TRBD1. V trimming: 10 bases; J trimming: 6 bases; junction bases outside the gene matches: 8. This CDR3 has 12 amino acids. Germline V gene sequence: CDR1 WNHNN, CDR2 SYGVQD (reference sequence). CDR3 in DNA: TGCGCCATTCCACAGGGGTGGGCTGAAGCTTTCTTT. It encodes CAIPQGWAEAFF.

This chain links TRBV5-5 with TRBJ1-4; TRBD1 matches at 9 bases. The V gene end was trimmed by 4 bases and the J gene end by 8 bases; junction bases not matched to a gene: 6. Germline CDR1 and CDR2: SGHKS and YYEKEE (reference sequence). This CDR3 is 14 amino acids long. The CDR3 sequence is CASSEDRGGEKLFF. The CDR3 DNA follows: TGTGCCAGCAGCGAAGACAGGGGGGGAGAAAAACTGTTTTTT.

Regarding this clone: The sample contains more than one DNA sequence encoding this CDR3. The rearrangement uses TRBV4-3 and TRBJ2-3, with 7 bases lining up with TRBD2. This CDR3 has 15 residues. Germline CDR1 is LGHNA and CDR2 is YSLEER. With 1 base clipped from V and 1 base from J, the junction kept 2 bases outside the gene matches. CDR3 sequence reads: CASSQVGGGTDTQYF. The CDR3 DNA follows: TGCGCCAGCAGCCAAGTGGGGGGGGGCACAGATACGCAGTATTTT.

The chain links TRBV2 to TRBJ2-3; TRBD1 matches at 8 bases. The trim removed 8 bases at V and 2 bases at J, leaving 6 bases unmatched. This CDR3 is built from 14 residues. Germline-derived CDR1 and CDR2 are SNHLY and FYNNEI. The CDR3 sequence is CASGGQENTDTQYF. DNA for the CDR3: TGTGCCAGCGGGGGACAGGAGAACACAGATACGCAGTATTTT.

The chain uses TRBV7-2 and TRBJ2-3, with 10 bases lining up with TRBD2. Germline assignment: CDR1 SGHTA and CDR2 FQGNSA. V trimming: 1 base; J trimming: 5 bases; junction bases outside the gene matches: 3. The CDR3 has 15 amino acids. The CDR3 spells CASSLEAGGVDTQYF. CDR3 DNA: TGTGCCAGCAGCTTAGAAGCGGGAGGGGTAGATACGCAGTATTTT.

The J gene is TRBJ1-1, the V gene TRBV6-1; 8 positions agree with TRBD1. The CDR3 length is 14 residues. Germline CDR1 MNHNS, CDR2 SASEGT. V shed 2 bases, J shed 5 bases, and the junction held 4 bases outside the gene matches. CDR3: CASSETGGKTEAFF. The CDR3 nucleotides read TGTGCCAGCAGTGAAACAGGGGGTAAGACTGAAGCTTTCTTT.